This is a list of T cell receptor beta chains from one sample in a study of spatial heterogeneity in lung cancer. TCRdb reprocessed the 5' RACE reads via MiXCR and lists one record per CDR3 protein. The table lists about 10,000 distinct CDR3 sequences, more than 5% of them singletons. Sample: lung tumor tissue, taken at surgery. The receptors were sampled from a male donor with early-stage non-small cell lung cancer. Both conserved end residues are part of each CDR3. Each record gives: CDR3 DNA, CDR3 protein, V gene, clone size, D gene, CDR3 length, J gene. The D gene is left open where the match is weak. Some rows mark clone size as missing; the rest say once, few, many or name a class of expanded clone.

DNA: TGTGCCAGCAACAGGGTTAATCAGCCCCAGCATTTT
CDR3: CASNRVNQPQHF
V: TRBV6-1
size: many
D: NA
length: 12
J: TRBJ1-5

DNA: TGTGCCAGCTCACCCCGGGACTCACGGAGCACAGATACGCAGTATTTT
CDR3: CASSPRDSRSTDTQYF
V: TRBV18
size: many
D: NA
length: 16
J: TRBJ2-3

DNA: TGTGCCAGCGGCGGGAAGGCCTACAATGAGCAGTTCTTC
CDR3: CASGGKAYNEQFF
V: TRBV7-3
size: many
D: NA
length: 13
J: TRBJ2-1

DNA: TGTGCCAGCAGTTCCACTACTACCCTTGACAGCCTCAACTATGGCTACACCTTC
CDR3: CASSSTTTLDSLNYGYTF
V: TRBV28
size: many
D: NA
length: 18
J: TRBJ1-2

DNA: TGTGCCAGCCTCGCACCGCTAGGCACTGAAGCTTTCTTT
CDR3: CASLAPLGTEAFF
V: TRBV6-5
size: NA
D: NA
length: 13
J: TRBJ1-1

DNA: TGTGCCAGCAGTGGGAACAGGATTAGCAATCAGCCCCAGCATTTT
CDR3: CASSGNRISNQPQHF
V: TRBV6-1
size: medium-sized
D: NA
length: 15
J: TRBJ1-5

DNA: TGCGCCAGCAGCCAGACTAGCGGGGGGGTCTATGAGCAGTTCTTC
CDR3: CASSQTSGGVYEQFF
V: TRBV4-1
size: many
D: TRBD2
length: 15
J: TRBJ2-1

DNA: TGTGCTAGTGGTTTTGGGACCCCCCCCAATGAGCAGTTCTTC
CDR3: CASGFGTPPNEQFF
V: TRBV12-5
size: many
D: NA
length: 14
J: TRBJ2-1

DNA: TGCGCCAGCAGCTTACTTGGTATGAATGAAAAACTGTTTTTT
CDR3: CASSLLGMNEKLFF
V: TRBV5-1
size: many
D: NA
length: 14
J: TRBJ1-4

DNA: TGTGCCAGCAGTTTGGGCAGCGATTACAATGAGCAGTTCTTC
CDR3: CASSLGSDYNEQFF
V: TRBV28
size: many
D: NA
length: 14
J: TRBJ2-1

DNA: TGTGCCAGCAGCTTGGGACTAGCGGATCAAGAGACCCAGTACTTC
CDR3: CASSLGLADQETQYF
V: TRBV5-5
size: many
D: TRBD2
length: 15
J: TRBJ2-5

DNA: TGCGCCAGCAGCCACAGACTCCCGGACGGCGGAGGGGAGACCCAGTACTTC
CDR3: CASSHRLPDGGGETQYF
V: TRBV4-1
size: many
D: NA
length: 17
J: TRBJ2-5

DNA: TGCGCCAGCAGCTTCCCGGCGAAAATCGGCTCTGGGGCCAACGTCCTGACTTTC
CDR3: CASSFPAKIGSGANVLTF
V: TRBV5-1
size: many
D: NA
length: 18
J: TRBJ2-6

DNA: TGCAGTGCAAAGACAGGGGCTGAAGCTTTCTTT
CDR3: CSAKTGAEAFF
V: TRBV20-1
size: medium-sized
D: TRBD1
length: 11
J: TRBJ1-1

DNA: TGTGCCAGCAGCCTGGGACTCAGGAACACTGAAGCTTTCTTT
CDR3: CASSLGLRNTEAFF
V: TRBV12-3/TRBV12-4
size: many
D: NA
length: 14
J: TRBJ1-1

DNA: TGTGCCAGCAGTTCTCGACAGGACTACGAGCAGTACTTC
CDR3: CASSSRQDYEQYF
V: TRBV28
size: many
D: NA
length: 13
J: TRBJ2-7